This T cell receptor beta chain was captured by sequencing in a study of identical twins. TCRdb used MiXCR to reprocess the 5' RACE reads, holding one entry per CDR3 protein. The repertoire holds around 570,000 distinct CDR3 sequences, with 9.6% as singletons. The germline CDR1 and CDR2 sequences are MDHEN and SYDVKM. The germline V and J ends were trimmed by 6 bases and 5 bases, with 5 bases remaining between them. The CDR3 loop spans 11 amino acids. This clonotype showed up many times. The same sample was also studied in work on yellow fever vaccine responses in identical twins. That study reports: The authors reported partly convergent, partly personalized vaccine responses in identical twins.

The specimen sequenced was PBMCs. The clonotype originates from a woman between 18 and 29 years old in good health. This chain joins TRBV28 and TRBJ2-1; unclear D gene. The CDR3 protein is CASRVNNEQFF. The CDR3 DNA sequence: TGTGCCAGCAGGGTAAACAATGAGCAGTTCTTC.